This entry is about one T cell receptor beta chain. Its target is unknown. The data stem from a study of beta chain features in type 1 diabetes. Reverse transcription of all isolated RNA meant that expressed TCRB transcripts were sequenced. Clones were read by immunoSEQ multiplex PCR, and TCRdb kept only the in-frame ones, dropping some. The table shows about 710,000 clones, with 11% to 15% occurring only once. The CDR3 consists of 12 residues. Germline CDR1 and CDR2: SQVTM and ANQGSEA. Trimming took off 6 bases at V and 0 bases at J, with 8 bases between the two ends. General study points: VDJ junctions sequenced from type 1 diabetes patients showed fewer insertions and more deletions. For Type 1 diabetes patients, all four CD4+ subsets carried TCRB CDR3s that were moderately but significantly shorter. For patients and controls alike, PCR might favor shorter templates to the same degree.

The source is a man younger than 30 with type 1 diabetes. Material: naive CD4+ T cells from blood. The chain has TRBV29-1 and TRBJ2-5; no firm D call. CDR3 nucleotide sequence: TGCAGCGTGAAGAAGTACCAAGAGACCCAGTACTTC. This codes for CSVKKYQETQYF.